The 7 T cell receptor beta chains given below trace back to one sample, sequenced in a study of blood T cell repertoires in COVID-19. Some clones are missing from TCRdb's copy, which holds only in-frame ones; the method was immunoSEQ multiplex PCR. In the table there are roughly 150,000 clones, around nine tenths of which are singletons. Sample: peripheral blood. The receptor source for this set is a woman in her 70s with COVID-19, enrolled during active disease.

The rearrangement links TRBV5-6 to TRBJ1-3, with D unresolved. This CDR3 is 14 amino acids long. The V gene's germline CDR1 is SGHDT and CDR2 YYEEEE. Trimming took off 0 bases at V and 3 bases at J, with 7 bases between the two ends. As DNA, the CDR3 is TGTGCCAGCAGCTTGGTCAGTGGTGGAAACACCATATATTTT. Its protein product is CASSLVSGGNTIYF. Drawing the rest from reference TRBV5-6 and TRBJ1-3, the complete variable domain is DAGVTQSPTHLIKTRGQQVTLRCSPKSGHDTVSWYQQALGQGPQFIFQYYEEEERQRGNFPDRFSGHQFPNYSSELNVNALLLGDSALYLCASSLVSGGNTIYFGEGSWLTVV.

This rearrangement joins TRBV28 to TRBJ1-1; no reliable D call. Germline V gene sequence: CDR1 MDHEN, CDR2 SYDVKM. The CDR3 sequence is 11 residues long. Trimming took off 8 bases at V and 7 bases at J, with 11 bases between the two ends. DNA of the CDR3: TGTGCCAGCGAGCTAGCCCATGAAGCTTTCTTT. Encoded protein: CASELAHEAFF.

The V and J genes are TRBV5-1 and TRBJ2-1, with D perhaps matching TRBD1 (6 bases). CDR3 size: 14 residues. The V gene's germline CDR1 is SGHRS and CDR2 YFSETQ. V lost 0 bases, J lost 8 bases, and 12 bases lay in between. The CDR3 protein is CASSLGQAVDEQFF. In DNA form, the CDR3 reads TGCGCCAGCAGCTTGGGACAGGCAGTCGATGAGCAGTTCTTC. The whole variable domain, remainder taken from reference TRBV5-1 and TRBJ2-1, is KAGVTQTPRYLIKTRGQQVTLSCSPISGHRSVSWYQQTPGQGLQFLFEYFSETQRNKGNFPGRFSGRQFSNSRSEMNVSTLELGDSALYLCASSLGQAVDEQFFGPGTRLTVL.

The count of this clone is one. The chain couples TRBV5-6 to TRBJ2-7, with 8 bases identical to TRBD1. The length of the CDR3 is 14 residues. V shed 0 bases, J shed 6 bases, and the junction held 5 bases outside the gene matches. The germline V gene encodes CDR1 SGHDT and CDR2 YYEEEE. CDR3 DNA sequence: TGTGCCAGCAGCTTGGGACAGGGGAAGGGCGAGCAGTACTTC. Its protein is CASSLGQGKGEQYF.

CDR3 in amino acids: CAWSVPLGDLSNQPQHF. DNA of the CDR3: TGTGCCTGGAGTGTACCCCTAGGTGACCTTAGCAATCAGCCCCAGCATTTT. V is TRBV30 and J is TRBJ1-5, with no clear D. The V gene lost 0 bases and the J gene lost 0 bases, with 15 bases spanning the gap. The germline V gene has CDR1 GTSNPN and CDR2 SVGIG (reference sequence). This CDR3 comprises 17 residues.

This clone was seen a handful of times. V gene TRBV7-9 combines with J gene TRBJ1-2; 7 bases are shared with TRBD1. Germline V gives CDR1 SEHNR, CDR2 FQNEAQ (reference sequence). Losses at the gene ends were 5 bases for V and 8 bases for J; bases not matched to a gene: 8. The length of the CDR3 is 13 residues. The CDR3 loop reads CASSLPGGRGYTF. In DNA, the CDR3 is TGTGCCAGCAGCCTTCCAGGGGGTAGGGGCTACACCTTC.

The V gene is TRBV27, the J gene TRBJ1-1, with unresolved D. The length of the CDR3 is 14 residues. The V gene lost 3 bases and the J gene lost 5 bases, with 13 bases spanning the gap. CDR1 is MNHEY, CDR2 SMNVEV, per germline (reference sequence). CDR3 region: CASSFGEEGTEAFF. In DNA, the CDR3 is TGTGCCAGCAGTTTCGGGGAGGAAGGGACTGAAGCTTTCTTT.